This T cell receptor beta chain is drawn from a study of CD8 T cells in Susac syndrome. The CDR3 consists of 15 residues. The V gene's germline CDR1 is MGHRA and CDR2 YSYEKL. V was shortened by 0 bases and J by 9 bases, with 14 bases between the two germline ends. With random hexamers, reverse transcription was performed on roughly 0.45 to 1 ug of RNA. Multiplex immunoSEQ PCR targeted 54 Vbeta and 13 Jbeta TCR beta segments. TCRdb reprocessed the immunoSEQ multiplex PCR reads with MiXCR, giving one entry per CDR3 protein. Among some 120,000 distinct CDR3 sequences listed, approximately 94% were seen once. CD8+ and CD4+ T cells from blood underwent TCR beta sequencing. Treatment-naive patients with stable or active relapsing-remitting disease served as multiple sclerosis controls. CD8+ and CD4+ T cells were negatively isolated; TEMRA cells were FACS-enriched.

This sequence originates from a human donor with multiple sclerosis. The V gene is TRBV4-1, the J gene TRBJ1-4; a weak D match, TRBD1 (5 bases). Sequenced material: CD4+ T cells from PBMCs. The CDR3 loop reads CASSQDRGTLQKLFF. CDR3 coding DNA: TGCGCCAGCAGCCAAGATAGGGGAACCCTCCAAAAACTGTTTTTT.